A single sample is the source of the 28 T cell receptor beta chains below, sequenced in a study of siplizumab effects on memory and regulatory T cells. TCRdb keeps only in-frame clones here, not all; method: immunoSEQ multiplex PCR. The table shows 90,000 to 130,000 clones, with around nine tenths occurring only once. Material for sequencing was CD4+ T cells sorted from blood. The receptors stem from a human donor in good health.

The chain uses TRBV19 and TRBJ1-5, with 7 nucleotides matching TRBD1. The CDR3 contains 16 residues. The V gene end was trimmed by 4 bases and the J gene end by 1 base; junction bases not matched to a gene: 7. Germline V gene lookup returns CDR1 LNHDA and CDR2 SQIVND (reference sequence). The CDR3 DNA reads as TGTGCCAGTAGTAGGGCAGGGGGATTGAGCAATCAGCCCCAGCATTTT. Translating it yields CASSRAGGLSNQPQHF.

The V gene is TRBV5-4, the J gene TRBJ1-4; weak D call: TRBD1 (5 bases). The V gene lost 0 bases and the J gene lost 2 bases, with 11 bases spanning the gap. This CDR3 region has 16 residues. Looked up from germline, CDR1 is SGHNT and CDR2 is YYREEE (reference sequence). The CDR3 sequence: CASSLGTGVTNEKLFF. CDR3 nucleotides: TGTGCCAGCAGCTTGGGAACAGGAGTTACTAATGAAAAACTGTTTTTT.

The V call is TRBV7-9, the J call TRBJ1-2; D is ambiguous. CDR1 and CDR2 from the germline V gene are SEHNR and FQNEAQ (reference sequence). CDR3 size: 14 residues. Trimming removed 7 bases from V and 1 base from J, with 13 bases in between. The CDR3 region is CASTTPGINYGYTF. In DNA form, the CDR3 reads TGTGCCAGCACCACCCCCGGGATTAACTATGGCTACACCTTC.

The chain carries TRBV6-1 and TRBJ2-1; D may be TRBD1 (6 bases). The CDR3 consists of 16 residues. Between the trimmed V and J ends, which lost 0 bases and 0 bases, there was a span of 9 bases. Germline CDR1 is MNHNS and CDR2 is SASEGT. CDR3 residues: CASSEASTGSYNEQFF. In nucleotides, the CDR3 is TGTGCCAGCAGTGAAGCCTCGACAGGCTCCTACAATGAGCAGTTCTTC.

This chain uses TRBV19 with TRBJ2-1, with 8 nucleotides matching TRBD1. The CDR3 contains 15 residues. The J segment lost 3 bases and the V segment lost 6 bases, leaving 7 bases of the junction unmatched. Germline values: CDR1 LNHDA, CDR2 SQIVND (reference sequence). The CDR3 DNA follows: TGTGCCAGTAGCTTGGGGACAGGCCACTACAATGAGCAGTTCTTC. Encoded protein: CASSLGTGHYNEQFF. The variable domain in full, completed from reference TRBV19 and TRBJ2-1, reads DGGITQSPKYLFRKEGQNVTLSCEQNLNHDAMYWYRQDPGQGLRLIYYSQIVNDFQKGDIAEGYSVSREKKESFPLTVTSAQKNPTAFYLCASSLGTGHYNEQFFGPGTRLTVL.

The gene calls are TRBV5-1 and TRBJ2-1, with TRBD1 matching over 11 bases. Germline values: CDR1 SGHRS, CDR2 YFSETQ. After removal of 4 bases from V and 13 bases from J, the junction contained 10 bases not matched to a gene. The CDR3 runs to 14 residues. In DNA form, the CDR3 reads TGCGCCAGCAGCACCGCCCCGGACAGGGGGCAACAGTTCTTC. The encoded protein is CASSTAPDRGQQFF.

The rearrangement joins TRBV5-1 to TRBJ2-1; D remains unclear. The germline V gene has CDR1 SGHRS and CDR2 YFSETQ. The ends were cut back, 2 bases at V and 4 bases at J, with 7 bases in the middle. The CDR3 has 13 residues. CDR3: CASSFRQYNEQFF. In DNA, the CDR3 is TGCGCCAGCAGCTTTCGGCAGTACAATGAGCAGTTCTTC.

The CDR3, as DNA: TGTGCCAGCAGTTCCCGAGGAAAGACCACAGATACGCAGTATTTT. Its translation is CASSSRGKTTDTQYF. The chain has TRBV6-6 and TRBJ2-3, with D unclear. Germline values: CDR1 MNHNY, CDR2 SVGAGI (reference sequence). Deletions cut 4 bases from V and 2 bases from J, with 13 bases between. The CDR3 is 15 amino acids.

V and J are TRBV4-2 and TRBJ1-4; perhaps TRBD1 as D (5 bases). Trimming cost V 0 bases and J 9 bases, with 11 bases left between them. In germline, CDR1 is LGHNA, CDR2 YNFKEQ. This CDR3 is built from 14 residues. The CDR3 here is CASSQDEGTKKLFF. The CDR3 DNA reads as TGTGCCAGCAGCCAAGATGAGGGGACCAAAAAACTGTTTTTT.

This chain joins TRBV10-1 and TRBJ2-1; D uncertain. CDR1 is WNHNN and CDR2 is SYGVQD in the germline V gene (reference sequence). The CDR3 is made up of 15 amino acids. Trimming removed 3 bases from V and 0 bases from J, with 9 bases in between. The CDR3, as DNA: TGCGCCAGCAGTGACCACAGAGGCTCCTACAATGAGCAGTTCTTC. Protein product: CASSDHRGSYNEQFF.

The chain is built from TRBV27 and TRBJ2-1; D is perhaps TRBD1 (6 bases). This CDR3 has 14 amino acids. CDR1 is MNHEY, CDR2 SMNVEV, per germline (reference sequence). Trimming stripped 5 bases from V and 4 bases from J, with 12 bases between. The CDR3 nucleotides read TGTGCCAGCAGTCTACTCAGGGGTTACAATGAGCAGTTCTTC. Its protein product is CASSLLRGYNEQFF.

The CDR3 spells CASSYRLAGIYEQYF. The CDR3, as DNA: TGTGCCAGCAGTTACAGGCTAGCGGGGATCTACGAGCAGTACTTC. The chain employs TRBV6-6 and TRBJ2-7, with 9 bases matching TRBD2. Per the germline V gene, CDR1 is MNHNY and CDR2 is SVGAGI (reference sequence). With 2 bases clipped from V and 3 bases from J, the junction kept 5 bases outside the gene matches. The CDR3 is 15 residues long.

The chain combines TRBV5-4 with TRBJ2-1, with TRBD2 matching 8 bases. The junction had 12 bases not matched to a gene; V was cut back by 7 bases and J by 0 bases. Germline V gene sequence: CDR1 SGHNT, CDR2 YYREEE (reference sequence). The CDR3 is 17 amino acids. CDR3 in amino acids: CASWGLGEGNSYNEQFF. CDR3 nucleotides: TGTGCCAGCTGGGGACTAGGTGAGGGTAACTCCTACAATGAGCAGTTCTTC.

The J gene is TRBJ2-5, the V gene TRBV6-6; unclear D gene. This CDR3 comprises 15 residues. CDR1 and CDR2 (germline): MNHNY, SVGAGI (reference sequence). V lost 0 bases, J lost 1 base, and 9 bases lay in between. For the CDR3, the DNA is TGTGCCAGCAGTTACTCGTTTTGGAGCCAAGAGACCCAGTACTTC. Protein product: CASSYSFWSQETQYF.

The rearrangement joins TRBV18 to TRBJ1-6; 7 bases map to TRBD1. In germline, CDR1 is KGHSH, CDR2 LQKENI. The CDR3 is 15 amino acids. Germline trimming cut 2 bases from V and 6 bases from J; bases unmatched to any gene: 4. The CDR3 DNA is TGTGCCAGCTCACCAAACCAGGGGGTTAATTCACCCCTCCACTTT. This codes for CASSPNQGVNSPLHF.

The V call is TRBV5-4, the J call TRBJ1-4; perhaps TRBD1 as D (6 bases). CDR1 and CDR2 (germline): SGHNT, YYREEE (reference sequence). The CDR3 totals 15 residues. V was trimmed by 5 bases and J by 4 bases, leaving 15 bases between them. CDR3 nucleotide sequence: TGTGCCAGCAGTCATCAAGGACAGTATAATGAAAAACTGTTTTTT. Translating it yields CASSHQGQYNEKLFF.

The CDR3 nucleotides read TGTGCTAGTGGTTTGGACCGAGGAGGTTCGAGGGAAGCTTTCTTT. It encodes CASGLDRGGSREAFF. The chain joins TRBV12-5 to TRBJ1-1; D not resolved. The germline V and J ends were trimmed by 1 base and 8 bases, with 17 bases remaining between them. Germline V CDR1 and CDR2: LGHNT, FRNRAP. This CDR3 has 15 amino acids. Looking up the rest from reference TRBV12-5 and TRBJ1-1 gives the full variable domain: DARVTQTPRHKVTEMGQEVTMRCQPILGHNTVFWYRQTMMQGLELLAYFRNRAPLDDSGMPKDRFSAEMPDATLATLKIQPSEPRDSAVYFCASGLDRGGSREAFFGQGTRLTVV.

The chain uses TRBV6-5 and TRBJ2-7, with D perhaps matching TRBD1 (5 bases). Trimming removed 7 bases from V and 4 bases from J, with 17 bases in between. The germline CDR1 and CDR2 sequences are MNHEY and SVGAGI. The CDR3 totals 14 residues. The DNA of the CDR3 is TGTGCCAGCAAGGGGTTGGGCCTGACTTACGAGCAGTACTTC. Amino acid sequence: CASKGLGLTYEQYF.

The chain combines TRBV18 with TRBJ1-2, with D tentatively TRBD1 (6 bases). Trimming took 6 bases from V and 6 from J, leaving 14 bases between them. CDR1 is KGHSH and CDR2 is LQKENI in the germline V gene. This CDR3 has 13 residues. The CDR3 protein is CASSPRQEDGYTF. In DNA, the CDR3 is TGTGCCAGCTCGCCAAGACAGGAGGATGGCTACACCTTC.

The chain is built from TRBV5-1 and TRBJ1-4; unclear D gene. Trimming removed 1 base at V and 0 bases at J, with 16 bases between. The CDR3 spans 18 residues. Germline V lookup: CDR1 SGHRS, CDR2 YFSETQ. Here the CDR3 DNA reads TGCGCCAGCAGCTTGTTAAGAGGCCAGGCTGCAACTAATGAAAAACTGTTTTTT. This gives the protein CASSLLRGQAATNEKLFF. Filled out from reference TRBV5-1 and TRBJ1-4, the complete variable domain reads KAGVTQTPRYLIKTRGQQVTLSCSPISGHRSVSWYQQTPGQGLQFLFEYFSETQRNKGNFPGRFSGRQFSNSRSEMNVSTLELGDSALYLCASSLLRGQAATNEKLFFGSGTQLSVL.

The V and J genes are TRBV16 and TRBJ2-7; 11 bases match TRBD1. The CDR3 has 16 amino acids. V gave up 4 bases and J gave up 4 bases; unmatched junction bases: 9. Germline loops: CDR1 KGHSY, CDR2 FQNENV. Here the CDR3 DNA reads TGTGCCAGCAGCCTGTTCGTCGGGACAGGGGGTTACGAGCAGTACTTC. It codes for CASSLFVGTGGYEQYF.

The rearrangement uses TRBV6-5 and TRBJ2-7; 9 bases are a match to TRBD2. Germline CDR1 and CDR2: MNHEY and SVGAGI. V lost 7 bases and J lost 4; bases outside the gene matches: 11. The CDR3 consists of 15 residues. CDR3 sequence (DNA): TGTGCCAGCAACGGTGGCGGGAGGGCCTTTTACGAGCAGTACTTC. Amino acid sequence: CASNGGGRAFYEQYF.

The chain has TRBV5-4 and TRBJ2-3; 10 positions match TRBD2. J gave up 6 bases and V 4 bases, and 11 bases lay outside the gene matches. CDR1 and CDR2 from the germline V gene are SGHNT and YYREEE (reference sequence). This CDR3 has 16 amino acids. The CDR3 sequence is CASSREASGSGDTQYF. In DNA form, the CDR3 reads TGTGCCAGCAGCCGAGAGGCTAGCGGGAGTGGGGATACGCAGTATTTT.

V is TRBV9 and J is TRBJ1-2; unclear D gene. Deletions cut 3 bases from V and 4 bases from J, with 10 bases between. In germline, CDR1 is SGDLS, CDR2 YYNGEE. CDR3 length equals 13 residues. CDR3 protein: CASSAAGSYGYTF. DNA of the CDR3: TGTGCCAGCAGCGCGGCCGGTAGCTATGGCTACACCTTC.

The rearrangement uses TRBV7-9 and TRBJ2-5; TRBD1 is a possible D gene (5 bases). The CDR3 covers 16 residues. CDR1 is SEHNR, CDR2 FQNEAQ, per germline (reference sequence). V lost 3 bases, J lost 4 bases, and 18 bases lay in between. CDR3 sequence reads: CASSFRRAGLGETQYF. CDR3 sequence (DNA): TGTGCCAGCAGCTTTCGTCGGGCAGGGTTGGGAGAGACCCAGTACTTC.

The chain carries TRBV6-1 and TRBJ2-3, with a weak D call TRBD2 (5 bases). The germline gives CDR1 MNHNS, CDR2 SASEGT. This CDR3 spans 15 amino acids. Trimming stripped 3 bases from V and 0 bases from J, with 10 bases between. CDR3 DNA: TGTGCCAGCAGTGATAGGACTGGGAGCACAGATACGCAGTATTTT. Translated, it gives CASSDRTGSTDTQYF.

This clone was picked up one time. The chain has TRBV6-5 and TRBJ1-2; 9 bases fit TRBD1. J lost 8 bases, V lost 2 bases, and 9 bases had no gene match. Germline CDR1 and CDR2: MNHEY and SVGAGI. The CDR3 is made up of 15 amino acids. CDR3 sequence reads: CASSYAGQGGMGYTF. CDR3 coding DNA: TGTGCCAGCAGTTACGCGGGACAGGGAGGTATGGGCTACACCTTC.

This chain links TRBV6-5 with TRBJ1-3; D unclear. V was cut by 2 bases and J by 2 bases, with 13 bases left in between. CDR1 and CDR2 from the germline V gene are MNHEY and SVGAGI. The CDR3 spans 16 residues. The CDR3 spells CASSYRYVEAGNTIYF. In DNA form, the CDR3 reads TGTGCCAGCAGTTACCGATATGTCGAGGCTGGAAACACCATATATTTT.